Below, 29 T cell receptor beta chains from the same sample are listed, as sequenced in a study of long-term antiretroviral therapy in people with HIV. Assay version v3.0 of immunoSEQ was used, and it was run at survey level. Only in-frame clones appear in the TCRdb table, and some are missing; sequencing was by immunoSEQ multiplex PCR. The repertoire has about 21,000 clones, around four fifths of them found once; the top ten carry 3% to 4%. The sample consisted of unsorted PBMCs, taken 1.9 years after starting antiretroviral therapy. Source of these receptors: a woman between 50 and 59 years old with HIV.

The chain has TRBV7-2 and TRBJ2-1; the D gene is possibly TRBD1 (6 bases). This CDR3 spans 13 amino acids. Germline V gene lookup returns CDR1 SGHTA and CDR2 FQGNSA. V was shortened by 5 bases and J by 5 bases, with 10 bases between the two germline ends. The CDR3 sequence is CASSENRDNEQFF. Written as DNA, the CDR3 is TGTGCCAGCAGCGAGAACAGGGACAATGAGCAGTTCTTC.

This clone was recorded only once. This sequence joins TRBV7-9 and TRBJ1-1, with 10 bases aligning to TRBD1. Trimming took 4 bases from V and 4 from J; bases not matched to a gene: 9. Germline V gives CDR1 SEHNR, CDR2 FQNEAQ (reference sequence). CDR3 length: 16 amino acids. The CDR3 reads CASSSPGQGSGTEAFF. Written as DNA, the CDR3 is TGTGCCAGCAGCTCCCCGGGACAGGGGTCGGGCACTGAAGCTTTCTTT.

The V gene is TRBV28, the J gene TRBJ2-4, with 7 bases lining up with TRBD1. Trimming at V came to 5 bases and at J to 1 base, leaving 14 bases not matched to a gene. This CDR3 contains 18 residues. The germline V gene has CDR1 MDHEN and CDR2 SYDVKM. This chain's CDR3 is CASSPISQGVGAKNIQYF. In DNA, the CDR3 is TGTGCCAGCAGTCCAATAAGCCAGGGGGTTGGGGCCAAAAACATTCAGTACTTC.

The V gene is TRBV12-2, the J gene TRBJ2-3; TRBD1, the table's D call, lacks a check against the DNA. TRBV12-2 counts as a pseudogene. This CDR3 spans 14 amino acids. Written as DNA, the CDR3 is TGTGCAAGTCGCTTAGTGGCCACCTCTGATACGCAGTATTTT. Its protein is CASRLVATSDTQYF.

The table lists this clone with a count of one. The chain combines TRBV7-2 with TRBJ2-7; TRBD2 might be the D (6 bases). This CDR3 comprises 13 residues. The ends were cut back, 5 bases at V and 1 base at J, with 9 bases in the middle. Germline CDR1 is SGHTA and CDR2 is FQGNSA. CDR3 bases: TGTGCCAGCAGCCGGCGGGGATCCTACGAGCAGTACTTC. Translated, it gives CASSRRGSYEQYF.

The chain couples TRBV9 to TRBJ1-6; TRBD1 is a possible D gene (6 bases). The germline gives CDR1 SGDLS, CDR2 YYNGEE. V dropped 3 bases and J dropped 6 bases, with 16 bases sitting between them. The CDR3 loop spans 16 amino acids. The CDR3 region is CASSETSRGGNSPLHF. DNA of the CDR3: TGTGCCAGCAGCGAGACAAGCAGGGGTGGTAATTCACCCCTCCACTTT.

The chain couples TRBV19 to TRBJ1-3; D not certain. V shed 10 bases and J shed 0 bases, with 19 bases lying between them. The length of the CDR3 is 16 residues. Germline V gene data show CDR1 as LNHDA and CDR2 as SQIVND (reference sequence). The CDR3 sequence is CATSERTINSGNTIYF. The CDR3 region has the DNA TGTGCCACCAGCGAACGGACCATAAACTCTGGAAACACCATATATTTT.

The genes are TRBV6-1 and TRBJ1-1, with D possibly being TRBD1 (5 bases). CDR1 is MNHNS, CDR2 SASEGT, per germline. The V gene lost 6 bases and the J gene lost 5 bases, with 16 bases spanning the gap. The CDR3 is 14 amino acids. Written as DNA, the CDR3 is TGTGCCAGCAGAGTAGACGGCGGGGGAACTGAAGCTTTCTTT. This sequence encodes CASRVDGGGTEAFF.

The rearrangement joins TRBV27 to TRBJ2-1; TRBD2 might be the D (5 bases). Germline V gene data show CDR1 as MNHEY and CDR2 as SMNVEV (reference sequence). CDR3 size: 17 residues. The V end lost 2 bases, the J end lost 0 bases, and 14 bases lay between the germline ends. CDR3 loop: CASSLRAASSSYNEQFF. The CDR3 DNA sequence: TGTGCCAGCAGTTTAAGAGCGGCCAGTAGCTCCTACAATGAGCAGTTCTTC.

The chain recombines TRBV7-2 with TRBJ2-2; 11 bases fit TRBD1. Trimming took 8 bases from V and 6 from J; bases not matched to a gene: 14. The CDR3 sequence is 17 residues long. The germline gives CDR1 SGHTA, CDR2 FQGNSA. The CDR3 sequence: CASGAQFGTGGPGELFF. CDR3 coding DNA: TGTGCCAGCGGAGCCCAATTCGGGACAGGGGGTCCCGGGGAGCTGTTTTTT.

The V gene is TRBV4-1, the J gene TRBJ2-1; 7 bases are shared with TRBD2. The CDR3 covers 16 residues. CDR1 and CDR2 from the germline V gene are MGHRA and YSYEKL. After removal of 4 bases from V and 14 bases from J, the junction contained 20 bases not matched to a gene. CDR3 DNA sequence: TGCGCCAGCAGCCTCGCCCCGGGACTACCCCCCGGTATGAAGTTCTTC. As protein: CASSLAPGLPPGMKFF.

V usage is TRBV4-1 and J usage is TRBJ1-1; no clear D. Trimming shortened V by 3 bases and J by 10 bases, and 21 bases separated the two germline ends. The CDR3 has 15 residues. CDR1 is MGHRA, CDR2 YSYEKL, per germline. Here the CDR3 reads CASSHERTYREGAFF. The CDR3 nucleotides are TGCGCCAGCAGCCATGAGAGGACGTACCGGGAAGGAGCTTTCTTT.

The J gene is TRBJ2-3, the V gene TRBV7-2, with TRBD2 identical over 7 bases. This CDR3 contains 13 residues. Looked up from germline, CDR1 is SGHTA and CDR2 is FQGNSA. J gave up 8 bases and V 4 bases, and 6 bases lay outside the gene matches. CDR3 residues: CASSWEGPGTQYF. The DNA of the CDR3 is TGTGCCAGCAGCTGGGAGGGGCCCGGTACGCAGTATTTT.

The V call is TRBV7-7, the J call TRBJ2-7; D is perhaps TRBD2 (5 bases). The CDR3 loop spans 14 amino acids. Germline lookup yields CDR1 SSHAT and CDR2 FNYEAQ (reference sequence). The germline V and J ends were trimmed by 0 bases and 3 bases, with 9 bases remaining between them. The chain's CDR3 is CASSLAVGDYEQYF. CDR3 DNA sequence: TGTGCCAGCAGCTTAGCGGTGGGAGACTACGAGCAGTACTTC.

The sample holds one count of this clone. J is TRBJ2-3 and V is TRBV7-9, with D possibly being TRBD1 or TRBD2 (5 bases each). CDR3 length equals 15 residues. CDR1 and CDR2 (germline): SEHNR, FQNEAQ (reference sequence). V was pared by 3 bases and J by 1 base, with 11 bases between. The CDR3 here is CASSLGQGGTDTQYF. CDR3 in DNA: TGTGCCAGCAGCTTGGGGCAGGGAGGCACAGATACGCAGTATTTT.

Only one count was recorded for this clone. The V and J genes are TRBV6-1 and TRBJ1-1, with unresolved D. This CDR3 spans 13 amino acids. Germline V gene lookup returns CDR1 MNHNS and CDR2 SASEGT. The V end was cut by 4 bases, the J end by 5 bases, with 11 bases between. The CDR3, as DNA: TGTGCCAGCAGTGTTCTTCCGGGGACTGAAGCTTTCTTT. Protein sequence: CASSVLPGTEAFF.

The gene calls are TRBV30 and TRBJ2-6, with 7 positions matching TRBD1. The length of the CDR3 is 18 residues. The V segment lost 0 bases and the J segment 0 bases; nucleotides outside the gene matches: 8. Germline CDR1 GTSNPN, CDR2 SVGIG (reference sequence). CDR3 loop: CAWSVGTDRYSGANVLTF. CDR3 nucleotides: TGTGCCTGGAGTGTTGGGACAGACCGCTACTCTGGGGCCAACGTCCTGACTTTC. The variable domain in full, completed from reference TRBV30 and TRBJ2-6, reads SQTIHQWPATLVQPVGSPLSLECTVEGTSNPNLYWYRQAAGRGLQLLFYSVGIGQISSEVPQNLSASRPQDRQFILSSKKLLLSDSGFYLCAWSVGTDRYSGANVLTFGAGSRLTVL.

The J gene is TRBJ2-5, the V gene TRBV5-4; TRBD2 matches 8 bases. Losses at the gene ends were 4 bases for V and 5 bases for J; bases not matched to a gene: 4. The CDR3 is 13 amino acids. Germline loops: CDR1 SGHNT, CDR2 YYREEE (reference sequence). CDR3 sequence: CASSTGLAETQYF. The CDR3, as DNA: TGTGCCAGCAGCACTGGACTAGCTGAGACCCAGTACTTC.

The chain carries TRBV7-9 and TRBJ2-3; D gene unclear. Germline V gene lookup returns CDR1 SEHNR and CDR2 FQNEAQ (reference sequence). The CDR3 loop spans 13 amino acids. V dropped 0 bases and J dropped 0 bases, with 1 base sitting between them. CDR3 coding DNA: TGTGCCAGCAGCTTAGCTAGCACAGATACGCAGTATTTT. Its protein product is CASSLASTDTQYF.

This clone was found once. The CDR3 here is CASSVATRQYETQYF. The CDR3 DNA reads TGTGCCAGCAGCGTAGCAACCCGGCAGTATGAAACGCAGTATTTT. V gene TRBV9 combines with J gene TRBJ2-3, with D hard to call. The CDR3 is made up of 15 amino acids. Germline values: CDR1 SGDLS, CDR2 YYNGEE. Between the trimmed V and J ends, which lost 0 bases and 9 bases, there was a span of 17 bases. Drawing the rest from reference TRBV9 and TRBJ2-3, the complete variable domain is DSGVTQTPKHLITATGQRVTLRCSPRSGDLSVYWYQQSLDQGLQFLIQYYNGEERAKGNILERFSAQQFPDLHSELNLSSLELGDSALYFCASSVATRQYETQYFGPGTRLTVL.

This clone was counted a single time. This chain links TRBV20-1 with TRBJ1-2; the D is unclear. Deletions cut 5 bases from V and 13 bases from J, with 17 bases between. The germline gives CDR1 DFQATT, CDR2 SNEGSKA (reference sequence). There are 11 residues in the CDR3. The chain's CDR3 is CSALPTGLATF. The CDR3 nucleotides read TGCAGTGCTCTACCTACTGGTCTGGCCACCTTC.

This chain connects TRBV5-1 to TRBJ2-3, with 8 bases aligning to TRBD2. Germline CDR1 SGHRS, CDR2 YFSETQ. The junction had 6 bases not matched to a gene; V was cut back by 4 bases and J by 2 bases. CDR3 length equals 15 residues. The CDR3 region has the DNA TGCGCCAGCAGCACCCGACTAGCGCCCACAGATACGCAGTATTTT. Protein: CASSTRLAPTDTQYF.

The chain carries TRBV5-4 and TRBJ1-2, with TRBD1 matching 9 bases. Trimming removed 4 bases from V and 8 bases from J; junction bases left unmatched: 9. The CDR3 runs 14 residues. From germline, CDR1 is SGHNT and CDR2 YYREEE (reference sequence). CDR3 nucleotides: TGTGCCAGCAGCACGCGACAGGGGGTCGACGGCTACACCTTC. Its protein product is CASSTRQGVDGYTF.

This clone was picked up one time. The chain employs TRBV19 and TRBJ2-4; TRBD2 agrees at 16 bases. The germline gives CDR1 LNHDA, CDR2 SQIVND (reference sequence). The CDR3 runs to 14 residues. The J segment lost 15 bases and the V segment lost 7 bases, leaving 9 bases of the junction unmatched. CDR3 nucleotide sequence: TGTGCCAGTACGGAGGGACTAGCGGGGGGGAGAAGGTACTTC. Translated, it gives CASTEGLAGGRRYF. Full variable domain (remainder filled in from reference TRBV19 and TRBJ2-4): DGGITQSPKYLFRKEGQNVTLSCEQNLNHDAMYWYRQDPGQGLRLIYYSQIVNDFQKGDIAEGYSVSREKKESFPLTVTSAQKNPTAFYLCASTEGLAGGRRYFGAGTRLSVL.

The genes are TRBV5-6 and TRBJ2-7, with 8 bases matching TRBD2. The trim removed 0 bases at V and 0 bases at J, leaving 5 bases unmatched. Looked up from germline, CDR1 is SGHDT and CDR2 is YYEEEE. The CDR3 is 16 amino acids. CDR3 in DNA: TGTGCCAGCAGCTTGGGCCGCGGGGGGCCCTCCTACGAGCAGTACTTC. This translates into CASSLGRGGPSYEQYF.

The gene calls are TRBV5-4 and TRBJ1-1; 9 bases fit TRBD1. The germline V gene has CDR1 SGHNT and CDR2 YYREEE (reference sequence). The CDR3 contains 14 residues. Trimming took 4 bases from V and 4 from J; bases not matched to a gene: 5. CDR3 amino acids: CASSLDRGATEAFF. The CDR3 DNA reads TGTGCCAGCAGCCTCGACAGGGGGGCCACTGAAGCTTTCTTT.

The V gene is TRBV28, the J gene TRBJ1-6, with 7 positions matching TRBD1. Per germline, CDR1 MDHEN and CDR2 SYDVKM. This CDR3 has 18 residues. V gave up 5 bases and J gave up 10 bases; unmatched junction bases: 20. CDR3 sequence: CASSPTPTRQGWRSPLHF. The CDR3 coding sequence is TGTGCCAGCAGTCCCACCCCAACCAGACAGGGATGGAGATCACCCCTCCACTTT.

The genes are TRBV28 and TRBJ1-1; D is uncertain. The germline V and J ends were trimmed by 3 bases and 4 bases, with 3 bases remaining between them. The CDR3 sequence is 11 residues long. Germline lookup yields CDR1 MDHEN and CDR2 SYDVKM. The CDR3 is CASSFSTEAFF. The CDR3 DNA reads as TGTGCCAGCAGTTTCAGCACTGAAGCTTTCTTT.

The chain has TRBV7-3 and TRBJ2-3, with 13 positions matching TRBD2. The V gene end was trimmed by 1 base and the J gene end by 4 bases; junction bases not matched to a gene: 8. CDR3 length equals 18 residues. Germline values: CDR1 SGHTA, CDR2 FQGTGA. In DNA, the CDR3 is TGTGCCAGCAGCTTAATGTTGACTAGCGGGGGGAGCGCAGATACGCAGTATTTT. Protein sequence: CASSLMLTSGGSADTQYF.